These 28 T cell receptor beta chains were all obtained from the same sample, sequenced in a study of a mutant IDH1 vaccine in newly diagnosed glioma. Time point here: week 23, last vaccination. In the vaccine, a single dose held 300 ug of the mutant IDH1 20-mer peptide, along with topical imiquimod. Generated by immunoSEQ multiplex PCR, the TCRdb table keeps only in-frame clones and is missing some. This sample has about 55,000 clones, with about 80% found just once. The antigens for these receptors are not known. Sample: PBMCs, taken from a glioma patient whose treatment included an IDH1 peptide vaccine. The origin of the receptors is a man aged 35-49 years with glioma.

The gene calls are TRBV6-1 and TRBJ1-5; possible D gene TRBD1, 5 bases. V was trimmed by 6 bases and J by 2 bases, leaving 14 bases between them. The CDR3 has 15 amino acids. Germline CDR1 and CDR2: MNHNS and SASEGT. CDR3 amino acids: CASRIGGTGNQPQHF. CDR3 DNA: TGTGCCAGCAGGATCGGGGGGACCGGCAATCAGCCCCAGCATTTT.

J is TRBJ1-1 and V is TRBV5-1; unclear D gene. Germline V lookup: CDR1 SGHRS, CDR2 YFSETQ. V shed 4 bases and J shed 4 bases, with 14 bases lying between them. The CDR3 length is 14 residues. CDR3 nucleotide sequence: TGCGCCAGCAGCGATACATATAGGTCCACTGAAGCTTTCTTT. Translated: CASSDTYRSTEAFF.

The V and J genes are TRBV5-1 and TRBJ1-1, with a tentative D call TRBD1 (5 bases). This CDR3 region has 14 residues. Trimming removed 5 bases from V and 2 bases from J, with 13 bases in between. From germline, CDR1 is SGHRS and CDR2 YFSETQ. The CDR3: CASSSQVSNTEAFF. In nucleotides, the CDR3 is TGCGCCAGCAGTTCACAGGTGAGCAACACTGAAGCTTTCTTT. Together with reference TRBV5-1 and TRBJ1-1, the CDR3 gives the full variable domain: KAGVTQTPRYLIKTRGQQVTLSCSPISGHRSVSWYQQTPGQGLQFLFEYFSETQRNKGNFPGRFSGRQFSNSRSEMNVSTLELGDSALYLCASSSQVSNTEAFFGQGTRLTVV.

This rearrangement joins TRBV4-1 to TRBJ1-5; the D is unclear. This CDR3 contains 15 residues. Germline V gene data show CDR1 as MGHRA and CDR2 as YSYEKL. V gave up 2 bases and J gave up 5 bases, with 13 bases separating them. The CDR3 region has the DNA TGCGCCAGCAGCCAATATCTGTCATGGGATCAGCCCCAGCATTTT. Translated, it gives CASSQYLSWDQPQHF.

This clone has just one count. The chain carries TRBV6-5 and TRBJ2-7; TRBD1 or TRBD2 may be the D gene (5 bases each). From germline, CDR1 is MNHEY and CDR2 SVGAGI. Trimming removed 2 bases at V and 3 bases at J, with 8 bases between. The CDR3 loop spans 13 amino acids. This CDR3 reads CASSYTGLYEQYF. The DNA of the CDR3 is TGTGCCAGCAGTTACACGGGGCTCTACGAGCAGTACTTC.

The V and J genes are TRBV4-2 and TRBJ1-1, with 8 bases fitting TRBD1. Trimming at V came to 4 bases and at J to 0 bases, leaving 7 bases not matched to a gene. The CDR3 sequence is 16 residues long. From germline, CDR1 is LGHNA and CDR2 YNFKEQ. In DNA form, the CDR3 reads TGTGCCAGCAGCCCCTCCGGGACAGGAATGAACACTGAAGCTTTCTTT. Amino acids: CASSPSGTGMNTEAFF.

The V gene is TRBV6-6, the J gene TRBJ2-7; D uncertain. The CDR3 consists of 14 residues. The V and J ends lost 8 bases and 0 bases respectively, with 14 bases between them. Germline-derived CDR1 and CDR2 are MNHNY and SVGAGI (reference sequence). The CDR3 reads CASLRRRDSYEQYF. CDR3 bases: TGTGCCAGCCTGAGACGCCGTGACTCCTACGAGCAGTACTTC.

The chain links TRBV11-2 to TRBJ1-1; no clear D. The CDR3 extends over 16 amino acids. V was pared by 2 bases and J by 1 base, with 14 bases between. CDR1 and CDR2 (germline): SGHAT, FQNNGV. The CDR3 loop reads CASSLRHSTENTEAFF. The CDR3 nucleotides are TGTGCCAGCAGCTTAAGGCACTCCACCGAGAACACTGAAGCTTTCTTT.

In DNA, the CDR3 is TGTGCCAGCAGTTACGGGACTAGCGGAAACAATGAGCAGTTCTTC. It encodes CASSYGTSGNNEQFF. The V call is TRBV6-5, the J call TRBJ2-1; 11 bases align to TRBD2. J gave up 5 bases and V 2 bases, and 2 bases lay outside the gene matches. The CDR3 length is 15 residues. Germline V lookup: CDR1 MNHEY, CDR2 SVGAGI.

This rearrangement joins TRBV5-4 to TRBJ2-7; 7 nucleotides align to TRBD2. The germline V gene encodes CDR1 SGHNT and CDR2 YYREEE (reference sequence). This CDR3 region has 15 residues. Unmatched junction bases numbered 4, after V lost 0 bases and J lost 1 base. CDR3 in DNA: TGTGCCAGCAGCTTGGAAGCGGGGCAATCCTACGAGCAGTACTTC. Protein product: CASSLEAGQSYEQYF. The full variable domain, with the rest looked up from reference TRBV5-4 and TRBJ2-7, is ETGVTQSPTHLIKTRGQQVTLRCSSQSGHNTVSWYQQALGQGPQFIFQYYREEENGRGNFPPRFSGLQFPNYSSELNVNALELDDSALYLCASSLEAGQSYEQYFGPGTRLTVT.

Comment on this clone: One junction end disagrees with the germline gene, perhaps due to a read error. The chain recombines TRBV7-7 with TRBJ2-3, with D hard to call. The CDR3 totals 13 residues. Per the germline V gene, CDR1 is SSHAT and CDR2 is FNYEAQ (reference sequence). CDR3 sequence: CASSLTQTDTQYF. Written as DNA, the CDR3 is TGTGCTAGCAGCTTAACCCAAACAGATACGCAGTATTTT.

The chain joins TRBV29-1 to TRBJ1-3; D is ambiguous. Germline CDR1 is SQVTM and CDR2 is ANQGSEA. CDR3 size: 12 residues. Between the trimmed V and J ends, which lost 4 bases and 0 bases, there was a span of 4 bases. The CDR3 spells CSVGNSGNTIYF. The CDR3 DNA reads as TGCAGCGTTGGTAACTCTGGAAACACCATATATTTT.

The chain couples TRBV5-6 to TRBJ1-6, with TRBD1 matching over 9 bases. Germline CDR1 reads SGHDT; CDR2 reads YYEEEE. The CDR3 covers 14 residues. J gave up 8 bases and V 4 bases, and 4 bases lay outside the gene matches. CDR3 sequence reads: CASSRRDRDSPLHF. For the CDR3, the DNA is TGTGCCAGCAGCCGCCGGGACAGGGATTCACCCCTCCACTTT.

The V call is TRBV6-1, the J call TRBJ1-4; 7 bases agree with TRBD1. This CDR3 comprises 15 residues. Looked up from germline, CDR1 is MNHNS and CDR2 is SASEGT. V shed 4 bases, J shed 4 bases, and the junction held 6 bases outside the gene matches. DNA for the CDR3: TGTGCCAGCAGTGCCACCGGGACAGATAATGAAAAACTGTTTTTT. This sequence encodes CASSATGTDNEKLFF.

In this sample, this clone turned up once. J is TRBJ2-5 and V is TRBV7-2, with 7 nucleotides matching TRBD2. V shed 1 base, J shed 4 bases, and the junction held 0 bases outside the gene matches. The CDR3 covers 13 residues. CDR1 and CDR2 (germline): SGHTA, FQGNSA. The CDR3 nucleotides are TGTGCCAGCAGCTTAGGACTAGCAGAGACCCAGTACTTC. This gives the protein CASSLGLAETQYF.

The rearrangement joins TRBV7-9 to TRBJ2-5, with D unclear. V lost 3 bases and J 2 bases, leaving 10 bases between the germline ends. Germline V CDR1 and CDR2: SEHNR, FQNEAQ (reference sequence). The CDR3 runs to 14 residues. The CDR3 is CASSLVGTQETQYF. In nucleotides, the CDR3 is TGTGCCAGCAGCTTGGTAGGAACTCAAGAGACCCAGTACTTC.

The chain couples TRBV5-1 to TRBJ2-1; D uncertain. Germline CDR1 is SGHRS and CDR2 is YFSETQ. This CDR3 is built from 11 residues. Trimming pared 3 bases from V and 7 bases from J, leaving 5 bases between. The CDR3 here is CASSSINEQFF. The CDR3 coding sequence is TGCGCCAGCAGCTCAATAAATGAGCAGTTCTTC.

The chain employs TRBV7-2 and TRBJ1-6; 7 positions agree with TRBD1. The V gene end was trimmed by 0 bases and the J gene end by 19 bases; junction bases not matched to a gene: 9. The germline V gene has CDR1 SGHTA and CDR2 FQGNSA. The CDR3 totals 13 residues. Written as DNA, the CDR3 is TGTGCCAGCAGCTTAGCCGGGACAGCATTACCTCACTTT. It translates to CASSLAGTALPHF.

The rearrangement uses TRBV7-5 and TRBJ1-3. TRBV7-5 is reported as a pseudogene. This CDR3 is 14 amino acids long. DNA for the CDR3: TGTGCCAGAAGCTTAGACCGGGTCGGAAACACCATATATTTT. It is translated as CARSLDRVGNTIYF.

The CDR3 nucleotides read TGTGCCAGCAGCCCTTTAAGTTCTATTTCACCCCTCCACTTT. Translating it yields CASSPLSSISPLHF. The chain uses TRBV6-5 and TRBJ1-6; D gene uncertain. This CDR3 has 14 residues. Germline CDR1 MNHEY, CDR2 SVGAGI. The V end lost 6 bases, the J end lost 9 bases, and 15 bases lay between the germline ends.

The rearrangement links TRBV7-6 to TRBJ1-2; D possibly corresponds to TRBD1 (5 bases). Germline values: CDR1 SGHVS, CDR2 FNYEAQ. The germline V and J ends were trimmed by 1 base and 2 bases, with 11 bases remaining between them. This CDR3 comprises 15 residues. CDR3 amino acids: CASSLGSGGNYGYTF. CDR3 nucleotide sequence: TGTGCCAGCAGCTTAGGTTCCGGGGGGAACTATGGCTACACCTTC.

This clone has a single count. The rearrangement uses TRBV6-1 and TRBJ1-2; D gene unclear. V gave up 3 bases and J gave up 4 bases, with 6 bases separating them. The CDR3 length is 12 residues. Germline V gives CDR1 MNHNS, CDR2 SASEGT. The CDR3 DNA reads as TGTGCCAGCAGTGATATGGGCTATGGCTACACCTTC. It codes for CASSDMGYGYTF.

The V gene is TRBV5-1, the J gene TRBJ2-5, with D possibly TRBD2 on 7 matching bases. Germline CDR1 and CDR2: SGHRS and YFSETQ. This CDR3 has 16 amino acids. V shed 0 bases and J shed 5 bases, with 17 bases lying between them. CDR3 sequence (DNA): TGCGCCAGCAGCTTGGATCCGGCGGGGGCGGGGGAGACCCAGTACTTC. Its protein is CASSLDPAGAGETQYF.

The V call is TRBV6-5, the J call TRBJ1-6, with TRBD1 as a possible D gene (5 bases). Trimming took off 2 bases at V and 2 bases at J, with 7 bases between the two ends. Germline-derived CDR1 and CDR2 are MNHEY and SVGAGI. This CDR3 has 15 residues. The CDR3 loop is CASSYRDPYNSPLHF. CDR3 bases: TGTGCCAGCAGTTACAGGGACCCCTATAATTCACCCCTCCACTTT.

V is TRBV11-2 and J is TRBJ2-7, with D hard to call. Trimming took off 3 bases at V and 3 bases at J, with 3 bases between the two ends. This CDR3 is built from 11 residues. CDR1 is SGHAT and CDR2 is FQNNGV in the germline V gene. The CDR3 spells CASSFHYEQYF. The DNA for the CDR3 is TGTGCCAGCAGCTTCCACTACGAGCAGTACTTC.

The chain recombines TRBV5-6 with TRBJ2-3; TRBD2 aligns across 9 bases. CDR3 size: 15 residues. Germline V gives CDR1 SGHDT, CDR2 YYEEEE. Losses at the gene ends were 0 bases for V and 3 bases for J; bases not matched to a gene: 2. The CDR3 region is CASSLGSGGTDTQYF. CDR3 bases: TGTGCCAGCAGCTTGGGTAGCGGGGGTACAGATACGCAGTATTTT.

This clone was seen a handful of times. CDR3 amino acids: CASSLAPNSGNTIYF. The CDR3 DNA is TGTGCCAGCAGCTTAGCGCCTAACTCTGGAAACACCATATATTTT. This rearrangement joins TRBV7-6 to TRBJ1-3; D not certain. The CDR3 is 15 residues long. Trimming removed 0 bases from V and 0 bases from J, with 6 bases in between. Germline V gives CDR1 SGHVS, CDR2 FNYEAQ.

The rearrangement uses TRBV6-6 and TRBJ2-1; 10 nucleotides match TRBD2. Per germline, CDR1 MNHNY and CDR2 SVGAGI (reference sequence). This CDR3 region has 16 residues. The ends lost 6 bases at V and 3 bases at J; junction bases unmatched: 8. The CDR3 here is CASSPFQRGGYNEQFF. The CDR3 nucleotides are TGTGCCAGCAGCCCCTTTCAGCGGGGGGGCTACAATGAGCAGTTCTTC.